The 29 T cell receptor beta chains listed next were all sequenced from one sample in a study of blood T cell repertoires in COVID-19. Generated by immunoSEQ multiplex PCR, the TCRdb table keeps only in-frame clones and is missing some. The sample has fewer than 250,000 clones; over 70% are singletons. The sample taken for sequencing was PBMCs or T cells enriched from blood (not recorded which). Source of these receptors: a woman aged 30 to 39 who had been exposed to COVID-19.

About this clone: Other DNA sequences in this specimen translate into the identical CDR3. The V gene is TRBV27, the J gene TRBJ1-2; D is uncertain. The ends were cut back, 6 bases at V and 4 bases at J, with 15 bases in the middle. The CDR3 is 14 residues long. In germline, CDR1 is MNHEY, CDR2 SMNVEV (reference sequence). The CDR3 DNA is TGTGCCAGCAGCCTTAGAGACTCCTCCTATGGCTACACCTTC. Encoded protein: CASSLRDSSYGYTF.

This chain uses TRBV5-6 with TRBJ1-4, with TRBD1 matching 11 bases. The CDR3 sequence is 13 residues long. With 4 bases clipped from V and 12 bases from J, the junction kept 5 bases outside the gene matches. Germline CDR1 reads SGHDT; CDR2 reads YYEEEE. The CDR3 nucleotides read TGTGCCAGCAGCCGGGACAGGGGGATAGAACTGTTTTTT. Protein: CASSRDRGIELFF.

V and J are TRBV25-1 and TRBJ1-1, with D uncertain. The ends were cut back, 3 bases at V and 4 bases at J, with 12 bases in the middle. The CDR3 extends over 14 amino acids. The V gene's germline CDR1 is MGHDK and CDR2 SYGVNS. CDR3 DNA sequence: TGTGCCAGCAGTGATCGGGGTGTTTTCACTGAAGCTTTCTTT. It codes for CASSDRGVFTEAFF.

The chain links TRBV24-1 to TRBJ2-3; 10 bases line up with TRBD1. The ends lost 5 bases at V and 6 bases at J; junction bases unmatched: 7. Germline values: CDR1 KGHDR, CDR2 SFDVKD. The CDR3 has 15 amino acids. The chain's CDR3 is CATSGPGTGVDTQYF. The DNA of the CDR3 is TGTGCCACCAGTGGCCCCGGGACAGGGGTTGATACGCAGTATTTT.

The V call is TRBV5-1, the J call TRBJ1-1; the D gene is possibly TRBD1 (6 bases). The germline CDR1 and CDR2 sequences are SGHRS and YFSETQ. The CDR3 has 14 amino acids. V lost 1 base to trimming and J lost 1 base, with 8 bases between them. The CDR3 DNA follows: TGCGCCAGCAGCTTGACAGGGCCGAACACTGAAGCTTTCTTT. Translating it yields CASSLTGPNTEAFF.

This clone was seen a single time. The chain employs TRBV4-1 and TRBJ2-7; 7 nucleotides agree with TRBD2. Trimming cost V 2 bases and J 5 bases; bases outside gene matches: 9. In germline, CDR1 is MGHRA, CDR2 YSYEKL. This CDR3 is 15 amino acids long. DNA for the CDR3: TGCGCCAGCAGCCAATACGATCCGGGGAGGGACGAGCAGTACTTC. Its translation: CASSQYDPGRDEQYF.

This chain joins TRBV4-1 and TRBJ2-7, with 11 bases aligning to TRBD2. J lost 2 bases, V lost 0 bases, and 9 bases had no gene match. Per the germline V gene, CDR1 is MGHRA and CDR2 is YSYEKL. The CDR3 has 18 amino acids. The CDR3 bases are TGCGCCAGCAGCCAAGAAGCTAGCGGGAGGTTCCCGCCCTACGAGCAGTACTTC. Amino acid sequence: CASSQEASGRFPPYEQYF.

The rearrangement links TRBV11-2 to TRBJ2-2; D uncertain. Germline CDR1 is SGHAT and CDR2 is FQNNGV. The CDR3 runs 14 residues. Trimming cost V 1 base and J 5 bases, with 8 bases left between them. The CDR3 region has the DNA TGTGCCAGCAGCTTAGGACTTGGGACCGGGGAGCTGTTTTTT. Its protein product is CASSLGLGTGELFF.

This clone has more than one count but fewer than ten. The chain employs TRBV18 and TRBJ1-2; 8 bases line up with TRBD1. The CDR3 length is 13 residues. Unmatched junction bases numbered 7, after V lost 5 bases and J lost 8 bases. The V gene's germline CDR1 is KGHSH and CDR2 LQKENI. CDR3 in amino acids: CASSDRGADGYTF. In DNA form, the CDR3 reads TGTGCCAGCTCAGACAGGGGAGCTGACGGCTACACCTTC.

The chain is built from TRBV7-9 and TRBJ2-1; 10 positions match TRBD2. Germline CDR1 is SEHNR and CDR2 is FQNEAQ (reference sequence). Trimming removed 6 bases from V and 4 bases from J; junction bases left unmatched: 6. This CDR3 spans 15 amino acids. The CDR3 here is CASSIAGGLYNEQFF. CDR3 bases: TGTGCCAGCAGTATAGCGGGAGGCCTATACAATGAGCAGTTCTTC.

The chain carries TRBV19 and TRBJ2-6; D uncertain. Trimming removed 4 bases from V and 0 bases from J, with 10 bases in between. The germline V gene encodes CDR1 LNHDA and CDR2 SQIVND (reference sequence). There are 16 residues in the CDR3. CDR3 coding DNA: TGTGCCAGTAGTACCAACATGCTCTCTGGGGCCAACGTCCTGACTTTC. It translates to CASSTNMLSGANVLTF.

The V call is TRBV12-3 or TRBV12-4, the J call TRBJ2-7; D gene ambiguous. V lost 2 bases and J lost 3, with 2 bases in between. The CDR3 contains 11 residues. The CDR3 DNA follows: TGTGCCAGCAGTTTATACTACGAGCAGTACTTC. Its protein is CASSLYYEQYF.

J is TRBJ2-7 and V is TRBV15; D not resolved. From germline, CDR1 is LNHNV and CDR2 YYDKDF (reference sequence). The CDR3 spans 13 residues. V was clipped by 0 bases and J by 2 bases, with 5 bases between them. Written as DNA, the CDR3 is TGTGCCACCAGCAGAGACATTGCCTACGAGCAGTACTTC. Translation gives CATSRDIAYEQYF.

This chain connects TRBV11-2 to TRBJ2-1, with 8 bases matching TRBD1. Losses at the gene ends were 1 base for V and 5 bases for J; bases not matched to a gene: 10. The CDR3 spans 17 residues. The germline CDR1 and CDR2 sequences are SGHAT and FQNNGV. CDR3 sequence reads: CASSLGAGGTLDNEQFF. The DNA for the CDR3 is TGTGCCAGCAGCTTAGGGGCAGGGGGCACACTCGACAATGAGCAGTTCTTC.

This clone was counted once. The chain carries TRBV2 and TRBJ2-7; 8 nucleotides align to TRBD1. The CDR3 totals 17 residues. Germline V lookup: CDR1 SNHLY, CDR2 FYNNEI. Unmatched junction bases numbered 12, after V lost 2 bases and J lost 3 bases. Here the CDR3 reads CASSEWAGGRINYEQYF. CDR3 DNA: TGTGCCAGCAGTGAATGGGCAGGGGGCCGAATAAACTACGAGCAGTACTTC. The variable domain in full, completed from reference TRBV2 and TRBJ2-7, reads EPEVTQTPSHQVTQMGQEVILRCVPISNHLYFYWYRQILGQKVEFLVSFYNNEISEKSEIFDDQFSVERPDGSNFTLKIRSTKLEDSAMYFCASSEWAGGRINYEQYFGPGTRLTVT.

V and J are TRBV5-1 and TRBJ2-5, with D unresolved. CDR1 and CDR2 (germline): SGHRS, YFSETQ. V dropped 1 base and J dropped 7 bases, with 11 bases sitting between them. The CDR3 is made up of 13 amino acids. Here the CDR3 reads CASSLQVKRTQYF. CDR3 nucleotide sequence: TGCGCCAGCAGCTTGCAGGTGAAAAGGACCCAGTACTTC.

The CDR3 is CASSEWSGVGQPQHF. Here the CDR3 DNA reads TGTGCCAGCAGTGAATGGTCAGGGGTCGGTCAGCCCCAGCATTTT. The chain couples TRBV6-1 to TRBJ1-5; tentatively, D is TRBD1 (6 bases). Germline loops: CDR1 MNHNS, CDR2 SASEGT. The V gene lost 2 bases and the J gene lost 6 bases, with 14 bases spanning the gap. This CDR3 contains 15 residues.

The rearrangement joins TRBV5-1 to TRBJ1-1; perhaps TRBD1 as D (5 bases). Germline lookup yields CDR1 SGHRS and CDR2 YFSETQ. CDR3 length: 15 amino acids. The V end was cut by 0 bases, the J end by 0 bases, with 9 bases between. The CDR3 sequence: CASSLGQSMNTEAFF. In DNA, the CDR3 is TGCGCCAGCAGCTTGGGACAGTCCATGAACACTGAAGCTTTCTTT.

The chain joins TRBV7-9 to TRBJ1-1; perhaps TRBD1 as D (5 bases). Trimming took off 5 bases at V and 6 bases at J, with 10 bases between the two ends. The CDR3 contains 12 residues. The V gene's germline CDR1 is SEHNR and CDR2 FQNEAQ (reference sequence). The CDR3 DNA sequence: TGTGCCAGCAGCGTGGGCAGGGCTGAAGCTTTCTTT. This sequence encodes CASSVGRAEAFF. Based on the CDR3 plus reference TRBV7-9 and TRBJ1-1, the full variable domain is DTGVSQNPRHKITKRGQNVTFRCDPISEHNRLYWYRQTLGQGPEFLTYFQNEAQLEKSRLLSDRFSAERPKGSFSTLEIQRTEQGDSAMYLCASSVGRAEAFFGQGTRLTVV.

The table lists this clone with a count of one. The junction departs from germline at one end; a sequencing error may be responsible. The genes are TRBV7-7 and TRBJ2-5; 10 bases agree with TRBD1. CDR3 length: 15 residues. Per germline, CDR1 SSHAT and CDR2 FNYEAQ (reference sequence). The CDR3 here is CASSLGDRGQETQYF. DNA of the CDR3: TGTGCTAGCAGCTTGGGGGACAGGGGCCAAGAGACCCAGTACTTC.

This clone was seen once. The chain has TRBV11-3 and TRBJ2-2, with D possibly matching TRBD1 (5 bases). The germline V and J ends were trimmed by 3 bases and 5 bases, with 7 bases remaining between them. Germline CDR1 and CDR2: SGHNT and YENEEA. The CDR3 has 13 amino acids. CDR3 amino acids: CASSFRGTGELFF. DNA for the CDR3: TGTGCCAGCAGCTTTAGGGGAACCGGGGAGCTGTTTTTT.

The chain uses TRBV6-2 or TRBV6-3 and TRBJ2-2; 13 bases match TRBD2. In germline, CDR1 is MNHEY, CDR2 SVGEGT. The V gene end was trimmed by 4 bases and the J gene end by 5 bases; junction bases not matched to a gene: 4. CDR3 length: 16 amino acids. The CDR3 is CASSSGLAGRTGELFF. In DNA form, the CDR3 reads TGTGCCAGCAGTTCGGGACTAGCGGGAAGAACCGGGGAGCTGTTTTTT.

V usage is TRBV2 and J usage is TRBJ2-2; D ambiguous. This CDR3 contains 14 residues. V lost 8 bases, J lost 2 bases, and 12 bases lay in between. Germline lookup yields CDR1 SNHLY and CDR2 FYNNEI. CDR3 sequence: CASGFAVNTGELFF. CDR3 coding DNA: TGTGCCAGCGGGTTTGCGGTAAACACCGGGGAGCTGTTTTTT. The complete variable domain, with remaining parts taken from reference TRBV2 and TRBJ2-2, reads EPEVTQTPSHQVTQMGQEVILRCVPISNHLYFYWYRQILGQKVEFLVSFYNNEISEKSEIFDDQFSVERPDGSNFTLKIRSTKLEDSAMYFCASGFAVNTGELFFGEGSRLTVL.

The gene calls are TRBV11-2 and TRBJ1-3, with 8 bases matching TRBD1. The CDR3 has 15 residues. Germline trimming cut 3 bases from V and 3 bases from J; bases unmatched to any gene: 4. CDR1 and CDR2 from the germline V gene are SGHAT and FQNNGV. The CDR3 spells CASSFQGAVGNTIYF. For the CDR3, the DNA is TGTGCCAGCAGCTTCCAGGGGGCGGTTGGAAACACCATATATTTT.

The chain carries TRBV3-1 (or the pseudogene TRBV3-2) and TRBJ1-2, with a possible D match to TRBD1 (6 bases). This CDR3 region has 16 residues. Germline values: CDR1 LGHDT, CDR2 YNNKEL (reference sequence). Trimming pared 0 bases from V and 4 bases from J, leaving 15 bases between. The CDR3 nucleotides read TGTGCCAGCAGCCAAGAGGGGGCCCAACCTTTCTATGGCTACACCTTC. Its protein is CASSQEGAQPFYGYTF.

This chain connects TRBV9 to TRBJ2-7; 12 bases line up with TRBD2. The trim removed 4 bases at V and 4 bases at J, leaving 9 bases unmatched. Germline lookup yields CDR1 SGDLS and CDR2 YYNGEE. This CDR3 spans 16 amino acids. The CDR3 region is CASSSGLAGLFYEQYF. Here the CDR3 DNA reads TGTGCCAGCAGCTCCGGACTAGCGGGGCTTTTTTACGAGCAGTACTTC.

This chain uses TRBV19 with TRBJ2-5; TRBD1 matches at 9 bases. CDR1 and CDR2 from the germline V gene are LNHDA and SQIVND (reference sequence). The CDR3 consists of 14 residues. The trim removed 6 bases at V and 1 base at J, leaving 3 bases unmatched. CDR3 loop: CASRGTGLQETQYF. The CDR3 nucleotides read TGTGCCAGTAGGGGGACAGGGCTCCAAGAGACCCAGTACTTC.

V gene TRBV19 combines with J gene TRBJ2-1; 7 nucleotides align to TRBD2. CDR3 length: 15 amino acids. J gave up 7 bases and V 2 bases, and 8 bases lay outside the gene matches. Germline CDR1 is LNHDA and CDR2 is SQIVND (reference sequence). The CDR3 DNA follows: TGTGCCAGTAGTATAAAGGGCGGGAGAACGAATGAGCAGTTCTTC. The encoded protein is CASSIKGGRTNEQFF.

The chain couples TRBV5-4 to TRBJ2-7; 8 nucleotides match TRBD2. V lost 0 bases to trimming and J lost 2 bases; unmatched junction nucleotides: 4. Looked up from germline, CDR1 is SGHNT and CDR2 is YYREEE (reference sequence). This CDR3 comprises 15 residues. CDR3 sequence: CASSLGSGGPYEQYF. For the CDR3, the DNA is TGTGCCAGCAGCTTGGGTTCGGGAGGGCCCTACGAGCAGTACTTC.